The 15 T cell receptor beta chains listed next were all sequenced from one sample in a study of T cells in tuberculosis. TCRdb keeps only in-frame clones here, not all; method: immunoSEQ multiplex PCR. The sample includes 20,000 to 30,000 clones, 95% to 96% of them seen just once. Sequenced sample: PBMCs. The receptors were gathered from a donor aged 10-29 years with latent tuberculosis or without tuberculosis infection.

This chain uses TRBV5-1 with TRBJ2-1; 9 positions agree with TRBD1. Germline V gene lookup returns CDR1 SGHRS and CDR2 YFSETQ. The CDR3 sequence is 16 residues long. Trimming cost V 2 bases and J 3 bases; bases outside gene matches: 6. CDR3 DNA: TGCGCCAGCAGCTTAAGACAGGGACAGGGCTACAATGAGCAGTTCTTC. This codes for CASSLRQGQGYNEQFF.

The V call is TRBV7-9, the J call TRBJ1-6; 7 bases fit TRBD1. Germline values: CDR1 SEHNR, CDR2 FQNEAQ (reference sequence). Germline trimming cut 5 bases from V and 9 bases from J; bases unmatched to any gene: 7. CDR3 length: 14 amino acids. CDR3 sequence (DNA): TGTGCCAGCAGCGCCACAGGGGCGGGTTCACCCCTCCACTTT. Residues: CASSATGAGSPLHF.

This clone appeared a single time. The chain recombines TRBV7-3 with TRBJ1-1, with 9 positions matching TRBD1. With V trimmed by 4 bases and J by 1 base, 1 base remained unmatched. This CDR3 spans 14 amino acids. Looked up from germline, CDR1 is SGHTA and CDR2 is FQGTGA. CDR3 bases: TGTGCCAGCAGCTCGACAGGGGGGAACACTGAAGCTTTCTTT. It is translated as CASSSTGGNTEAFF.

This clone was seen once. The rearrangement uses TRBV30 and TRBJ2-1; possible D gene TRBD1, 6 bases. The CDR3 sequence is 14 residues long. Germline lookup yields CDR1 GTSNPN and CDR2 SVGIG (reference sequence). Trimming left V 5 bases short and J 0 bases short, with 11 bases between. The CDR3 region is CAWGGGLSYNEQFF. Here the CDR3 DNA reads TGTGCCTGGGGGGGCGGACTCTCCTACAATGAGCAGTTCTTC.

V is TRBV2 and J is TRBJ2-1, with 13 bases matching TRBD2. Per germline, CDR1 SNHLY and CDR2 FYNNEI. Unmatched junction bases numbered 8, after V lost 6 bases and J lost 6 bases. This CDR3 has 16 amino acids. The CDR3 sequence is CASSILAGGPSNEQFF. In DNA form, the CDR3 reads TGTGCCAGCAGCATACTAGCGGGGGGGCCTTCCAATGAGCAGTTCTTC.

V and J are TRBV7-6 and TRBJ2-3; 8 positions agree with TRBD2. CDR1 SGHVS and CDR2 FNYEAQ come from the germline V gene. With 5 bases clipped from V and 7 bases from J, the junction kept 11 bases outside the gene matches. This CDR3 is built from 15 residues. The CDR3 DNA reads TGTGCCAGCAGCCCCTCTCGGGGGGGGACCAATACGCAGTATTTT. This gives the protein CASSPSRGGTNTQYF.

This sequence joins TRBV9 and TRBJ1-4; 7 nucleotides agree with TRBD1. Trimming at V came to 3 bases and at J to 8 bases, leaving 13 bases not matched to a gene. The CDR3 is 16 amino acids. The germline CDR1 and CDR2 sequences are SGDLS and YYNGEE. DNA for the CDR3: TGTGCCAGCAGCGGCGGGGTGGGACAGCCTACCGAAAAACTGTTTTTT. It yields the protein CASSGGVGQPTEKLFF.

CDR3 residues: CASSSTGIHYGYTF. DNA for the CDR3: TGTGCCAGCAGTTCGACAGGGATTCACTATGGCTACACCTTC. The chain carries TRBV2 and TRBJ1-2; TRBD1 matches at 7 bases. The trim removed 5 bases at V and 3 bases at J, leaving 6 bases unmatched. The CDR3 has 14 residues. Germline CDR1 SNHLY, CDR2 FYNNEI.

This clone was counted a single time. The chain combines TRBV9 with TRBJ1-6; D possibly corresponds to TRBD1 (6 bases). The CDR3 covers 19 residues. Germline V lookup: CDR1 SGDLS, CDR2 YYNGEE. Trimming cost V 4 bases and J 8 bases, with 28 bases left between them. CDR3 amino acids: CASSPHFGGQGMADSPLHF. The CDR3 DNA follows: TGTGCCAGCAGCCCCCACTTTGGGGGCCAGGGTATGGCAGATTCACCCCTCCACTTT.

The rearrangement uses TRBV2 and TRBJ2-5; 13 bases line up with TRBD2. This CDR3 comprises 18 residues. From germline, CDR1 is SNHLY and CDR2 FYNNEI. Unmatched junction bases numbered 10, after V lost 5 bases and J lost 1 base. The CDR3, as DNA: TGTGCCAGCAGTCCACCCGGACTAGCGGGGGCATTCCAAGAGACCCAGTACTTC. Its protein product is CASSPPGLAGAFQETQYF.

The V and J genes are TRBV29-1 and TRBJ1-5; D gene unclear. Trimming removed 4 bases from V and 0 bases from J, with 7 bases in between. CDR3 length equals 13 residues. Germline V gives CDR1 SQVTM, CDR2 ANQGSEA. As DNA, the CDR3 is TGCAGCGTTGCGCCAGGTAGCAATCAGCCCCAGCATTTT. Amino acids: CSVAPGSNQPQHF.

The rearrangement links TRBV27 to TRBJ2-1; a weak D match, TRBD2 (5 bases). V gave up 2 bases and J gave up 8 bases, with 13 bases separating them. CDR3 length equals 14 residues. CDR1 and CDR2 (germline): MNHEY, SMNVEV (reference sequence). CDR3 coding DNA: TGTGCCAGCAGTTTACTCGGGGTAATCGATGAGCAGTTCTTC. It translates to CASSLLGVIDEQFF.

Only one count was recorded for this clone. This CDR3 reads CASSLKSGGRQPQHF. The CDR3 DNA follows: TGTGCCAGCAGTTTAAAGTCGGGGGGCAGACAGCCCCAGCATTTT. The V call is TRBV27, the J call TRBJ1-5; perhaps TRBD1 as D (6 bases). The CDR3 extends over 15 amino acids. Trimming pared 2 bases from V and 7 bases from J, leaving 15 bases between. Germline assignment: CDR1 MNHEY and CDR2 SMNVEV (reference sequence).

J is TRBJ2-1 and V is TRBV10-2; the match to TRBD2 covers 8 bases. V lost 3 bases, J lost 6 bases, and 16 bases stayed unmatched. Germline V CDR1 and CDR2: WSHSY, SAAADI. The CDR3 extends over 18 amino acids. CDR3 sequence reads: CASSELRGEAGACNEQFF. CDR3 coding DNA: TGCGCCAGCAGTGAACTGAGAGGTGAAGCGGGGGCCTGCAATGAGCAGTTCTTC.

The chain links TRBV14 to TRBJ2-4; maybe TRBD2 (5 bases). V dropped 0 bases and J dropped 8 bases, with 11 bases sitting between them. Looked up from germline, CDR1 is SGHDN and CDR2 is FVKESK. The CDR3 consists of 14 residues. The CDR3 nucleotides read TGTGCCAGCAGCCAAGAGGTGGGAGTGGACATTCAGTACTTC. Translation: CASSQEVGVDIQYF.